The 28 T cell receptor beta chains given below trace back to one sample, sequenced in a study of PD-1 blockade in classical Hodgkin lymphoma. Every one of the patients relapsed after autologous stem cell transplantation (brentuximab vedotin exposure was variable). Clones were read by immunoSEQ multiplex PCR, and TCRdb kept only the in-frame ones, dropping some. Found here are fewer than 50,000 clones, about nine tenths of them singletons; the top ten hold approximately 9%. Sequencing was performed on peripheral blood mononuclear cells (PBMCs), taken at baseline. The receptors come from a human donor with classical Hodgkin lymphoma.

This chain connects TRBV6-5 to TRBJ2-3; D is possibly TRBD1 (6 bases). There are 14 residues in the CDR3. V lost 2 bases, J lost 3 bases, and 9 bases lay in between. The germline CDR1 and CDR2 sequences are MNHEY and SVGAGI. CDR3 region: CASSYGQGTDTQYF. CDR3 nucleotides: TGTGCCAGCAGTTACGGCCAGGGGACAGATACGCAGTATTTT.

The gene calls are TRBV2 and TRBJ1-4, with D hard to call. Per germline, CDR1 SNHLY and CDR2 FYNNEI. CDR3 length equals 16 residues. V lost 3 bases and J 7 bases, leaving 18 bases between the germline ends. The CDR3 protein is CASSEGFVRGGEKLFF. CDR3 in DNA: TGTGCCAGCAGTGAGGGTTTTGTGCGAGGAGGTGAAAAACTGTTTTTT.

The J gene is TRBJ2-7, the V gene TRBV6-1; TRBD2 matches 9 bases. The junction had 9 bases not matched to a gene; V was cut back by 0 bases and J by 6 bases. Per germline, CDR1 MNHNS and CDR2 SASEGT. This CDR3 is built from 16 residues. DNA for the CDR3: TGTGCCAGCAGTGAAGCGCATGGGGCGGGAGGGGTCGAGCAGTACTTC. It codes for CASSEAHGAGGVEQYF.

The chain joins TRBV6-4 to TRBJ2-1, with 12 nucleotides matching TRBD2. Per germline, CDR1 MRHNA and CDR2 SNTAGT. The CDR3 length is 17 residues. Trimming at V came to 5 bases and at J to 5 bases, leaving 10 bases not matched to a gene. The CDR3 DNA is TGTGCCAGCAGTCCAAACCCGGGACTAGCGGGCGACAATGAGCAGTTCTTC. It codes for CASSPNPGLAGDNEQFF.

This clone has a handful of counts. The chain links TRBV6-1 to TRBJ2-7; D remains ambiguous. Trimming pared 3 bases from V and 7 bases from J, leaving 13 bases between. There are 13 residues in the CDR3. Germline V CDR1 and CDR2: MNHNS, SASEGT. In DNA, the CDR3 is TGTGCCAGCAGTGATGACCCATCGAGAGAGCAGTACTTC. It is translated as CASSDDPSREQYF.

The chain carries TRBV7-3 and TRBJ2-1; D may correspond to TRBD1 or TRBD2 (6 bases each). The CDR3 extends over 13 amino acids. Trimming took 4 bases from V and 9 from J, leaving 13 bases between them. Germline CDR1 reads SGHTA; CDR2 reads FQGTGA. The CDR3 protein is CASSSPQGGEQFF. The CDR3 DNA sequence: TGTGCCAGCAGCTCACCACAGGGAGGTGAGCAGTTCTTC.

This chain connects TRBV7-2 to TRBJ2-2, with unresolved D. In germline, CDR1 is SGHTA, CDR2 FQGNSA. The CDR3 covers 15 residues. V was shortened by 1 base and J by 3 bases, with 9 bases between the two germline ends. CDR3: CASSLEGRDTGELFF. The CDR3 DNA reads TGTGCCAGCAGCTTAGAAGGCAGAGACACCGGGGAGCTGTTTTTT.

The gene calls are TRBV5-1 and TRBJ2-7, with 9 bases aligning to TRBD1. CDR1 and CDR2 from the germline V gene are SGHRS and YFSETQ. The trim removed 2 bases at V and 4 bases at J, leaving 4 bases unmatched. The CDR3 is 14 residues long. CDR3 DNA: TGCGCCAGCAGCTTAACCGGGACAGGGTACGAGCAGTACTTC. Its translation is CASSLTGTGYEQYF.

V usage is TRBV27 and J usage is TRBJ2-5; the D gene could be TRBD1 or TRBD2 (5 bases each). CDR3 length: 12 residues. Per germline, CDR1 MNHEY and CDR2 SMNVEV (reference sequence). Trimming took off 8 bases at V and 5 bases at J, with 12 bases between the two ends. The CDR3 nucleotides read TGTGCCAGCCGAGGGGCGCGGGAGACCCAGTACTTC. Translating it yields CASRGARETQYF.

The V gene is TRBV27, the J gene TRBJ1-1; 7 bases are a match to TRBD1. The CDR3 is 13 residues long. The V segment lost 5 bases and the J segment 3 bases; nucleotides outside the gene matches: 3. In germline, CDR1 is MNHEY, CDR2 SMNVEV (reference sequence). CDR3: CASSGDRYTEAFF. CDR3 nucleotides: TGTGCCAGCAGTGGGGACAGATACACTGAAGCTTTCTTT.

This chain connects TRBV5-8 to TRBJ1-5; D gene uncertain. Germline CDR1 SGHTS, CDR2 YDEGEE. This CDR3 is built from 16 residues. V was pared by 1 base and J by 2 bases, with 13 bases between. For the CDR3, the DNA is TGTGCCAGCAGCTTGCAACCCCTGCTAGGCAATCAGCCCCAGCATTTT. This sequence encodes CASSLQPLLGNQPQHF.

V gene TRBV14 combines with J gene TRBJ1-6; a weak D match, TRBD1 (5 bases). V dropped 5 bases and J dropped 9 bases, with 20 bases sitting between them. The CDR3 is 16 residues long. Germline V gene data show CDR1 as SGHDN and CDR2 as FVKESK. The CDR3 bases are TGTGCCAGCAGCGTCGGGGGTGCCTCTCGGGTTTCACCCCTCCACTTT. Translated, it gives CASSVGGASRVSPLHF. Drawing the rest from reference TRBV14 and TRBJ1-6, the complete variable domain is EAGVTQFPSHSVIEKGQTVTLRCDPISGHDNLYWYRRVMGKEIKFLLHFVKESKQDESGMPNNRFLAERTGGTYSTLKVQPAELEDSGVYFCASSVGGASRVSPLHFGNGTRLTVT.

The rearrangement links TRBV6-1 to TRBJ1-1; the D is unclear. Germline values: CDR1 MNHNS, CDR2 SASEGT. This CDR3 spans 14 amino acids. V lost 3 bases and J lost 0, with 8 bases in between. The DNA for the CDR3 is TGTGCCAGCAGTGAGGAATCCCTGAACACTGAAGCTTTCTTT. This codes for CASSEESLNTEAFF.

The rearrangement links TRBV28 to TRBJ2-2; no definite D call. The CDR3 is made up of 13 amino acids. V was trimmed by 5 bases and J by 4 bases, leaving 8 bases between them. Germline V gene lookup returns CDR1 MDHEN and CDR2 SYDVKM. The CDR3 DNA reads TGTGCCAGCAGTAGTTCGGGCACCGGGGAGCTGTTTTTT. This translates into CASSSSGTGELFF.

Points on this clone: The same CDR3 is also encoded by other DNA sequences in this sample. The chain carries TRBV27 and TRBJ2-1; TRBD2 matches 7 bases. V dropped 4 bases and J dropped 16; count of bases not matched to a gene: 13. The CDR3 is 13 residues long. The germline CDR1 and CDR2 sequences are MNHEY and SMNVEV (reference sequence). The CDR3 is CASSSVAGVAQFF. As DNA, the CDR3 is TGTGCCAGCAGTTCCGTGGCGGGAGTGGCGCAATTCTTC.

The V gene is TRBV18, the J gene TRBJ1-1; no clear D gene. Deletions cut 2 bases from V and 6 bases from J, with 13 bases between. Germline V gene data show CDR1 as KGHSH and CDR2 as LQKENI. The CDR3 is 14 residues long. The CDR3 DNA reads TGTGCCAGCTCACCAGATTCTGCGTCCCCTGAAGCTTTCTTT. The encoded protein is CASSPDSASPEAFF.

This clone has only one observation. This sequence joins TRBV11-2 and TRBJ1-6, with TRBD1 as a possible D gene (6 bases). Trimming pared 1 base from V and 9 bases from J, leaving 10 bases between. The CDR3 is 14 residues long. The germline CDR1 and CDR2 sequences are SGHAT and FQNNGV. The CDR3 nucleotides are TGTGCCAGCAGCTTAGTTGGGGGGCTTTCACCCCTCCACTTT. This codes for CASSLVGGLSPLHF.

The chain joins TRBV5-6 to TRBJ1-3; weak D call: TRBD1 (6 bases). Trimming left V 0 bases short and J 0 bases short, with 7 bases between. CDR1 is SGHDT and CDR2 is YYEEEE in the germline V gene. This CDR3 comprises 15 residues. CDR3 sequence (DNA): TGTGCCAGCAGCTTGGGGACAGCCTCTGGAAACACCATATATTTT. Translating it yields CASSLGTASGNTIYF.

DNA for the CDR3: TGTGCCAGCAGCTATCTAAAGAGCTCCTACAATGAGCAGTTCTTC. Translation gives CASSYLKSSYNEQFF. V usage is TRBV11-2 and J usage is TRBJ2-1, with D uncertain. Trimming took off 4 bases at V and 0 bases at J, with 10 bases between the two ends. CDR3 length: 15 residues. Germline V gives CDR1 SGHAT, CDR2 FQNNGV.

V and J are TRBV9 and TRBJ1-2; 7 bases fit TRBD1. V lost 3 bases to trimming and J lost 6 bases; unmatched junction nucleotides: 8. The CDR3 contains 14 residues. Germline CDR1 SGDLS, CDR2 YYNGEE. The CDR3 spells CASSAEGAQNGYTF. The CDR3 DNA reads TGTGCCAGCAGCGCAGAGGGGGCGCAAAATGGCTACACCTTC. The full variable domain, completed using reference TRBV9 and TRBJ1-2, is DSGVTQTPKHLITATGQRVTLRCSPRSGDLSVYWYQQSLDQGLQFLIQYYNGEERAKGNILERFSAQQFPDLHSELNLSSLELGDSALYFCASSAEGAQNGYTFGSGTRLTVV.

Only one count was recorded for this clone. This chain uses TRBV10-3 with TRBJ1-3; the D gene is possibly TRBD1 (5 bases). This CDR3 contains 15 residues. CDR1 is ENHRY, CDR2 SYGVKD, per germline. The V and J ends lost 4 bases and 0 bases respectively, with 10 bases between them. The CDR3 DNA follows: TGTGCCATCAGTGGAATGGGGGTCTCTGGAAACACCATATATTTT. This codes for CAISGMGVSGNTIYF.

In its sample, this clone was seen a few times. V is TRBV27 and J is TRBJ2-2; a weak D match, TRBD1 (5 bases). Germline V gene lookup returns CDR1 MNHEY and CDR2 SMNVEV (reference sequence). Between the trimmed V and J ends, which lost 11 bases and 2 bases, there was a span of 12 bases. The CDR3 covers 13 residues. CDR3 coding DNA: TGTGCCGGCCGAAGGGGTAACACCGGGGAGCTGTTTTTT. Translating it yields CAGRRGNTGELFF.

This clone was seen only a few times. This rearrangement joins TRBV10-1 to TRBJ2-7; D is undetermined. The CDR3 spans 11 residues. Germline CDR1 reads WNHNN; CDR2 reads SYGVQD (reference sequence). V was shortened by 3 bases and J by 5 bases, with 5 bases between the two germline ends. CDR3 region: CASSDHHEQYF. In nucleotides, the CDR3 is TGCGCCAGCAGTGATCACCACGAGCAGTACTTC.

The chain has TRBV2 and TRBJ1-5; maybe TRBD1 (6 bases). V was cut by 1 base and J by 7 bases, with 11 bases left in between. The germline V gene encodes CDR1 SNHLY and CDR2 FYNNEI. The CDR3 contains 14 residues. CDR3 in amino acids: CASSEGGAGQPQHF. The CDR3 DNA reads TGTGCCAGCAGTGAAGGGGGGGCGGGACAGCCCCAGCATTTT.

This sequence joins TRBV19 and TRBJ1-5; the D is unclear. The CDR3 has 13 residues. Germline CDR1 reads LNHDA; CDR2 reads SQIVND (reference sequence). Trimming cost V 2 bases and J 5 bases, with 7 bases left between them. CDR3 DNA: TGTGCCAGTAGTATATTGGGAGATCAGCCCCAGCATTTT. Amino acids: CASSILGDQPQHF.

V usage is TRBV7-9 and J usage is TRBJ2-7; 7 positions match TRBD1. This CDR3 region has 13 residues. The germline gives CDR1 SEHNR, CDR2 FQNEAQ (reference sequence). V dropped 11 bases and J dropped 0; count of bases not matched to a gene: 7. The CDR3 DNA reads as TGTGCCGGGGAGACAGGGTCCTCCTACGAGCAGTACTTC. As protein: CAGETGSSYEQYF.

This chain uses TRBV18 with TRBJ2-7; 7 nucleotides line up with TRBD2. This CDR3 region has 14 residues. Trimming cost V 4 bases and J 1 base; bases outside gene matches: 4. The V gene's germline CDR1 is KGHSH and CDR2 LQKENI. CDR3 protein: CASSLGGGSYEQYF. Written as DNA, the CDR3 is TGTGCCAGCTCACTGGGGGGGGGTTCCTACGAGCAGTACTTC.

The chain combines TRBV10-3 with TRBJ2-7; either TRBD1 or TRBD2 may fit D (5 bases each). The CDR3 has 14 amino acids. Between the trimmed V and J ends, which lost 6 bases and 4 bases, there was a span of 16 bases. Germline CDR1 ENHRY, CDR2 SYGVKD. The CDR3 DNA reads TGTGCCATCAGACGGGACCCAGGGCGATACGAGCAGTACTTC. Its translation: CAIRRDPGRYEQYF.